This T cell receptor (beta chain) was captured by sequencing in a study of blood T cells in healthy people across ages. Primed by a sample-barcoded 5' primer and a J-beta primer mix, a second PCR proceeded for about 6 to 11 cycles. A template-switch adaptor containing 12 random nucleotides labeled each cDNA molecule. TCRdb analysed the 5' RACE reads with MiXCR anew, one entry per CDR3 protein. This sample has about a million distinct CDR3 sequences, with around 46% found just once. The sample holds a few counts of this clonotype. The material sequenced was blood. The origin of this receptor is a man aged 30 to 45 in good health.

CDR3 sequence (DNA): TGTGCCAGCAGCTTGCTTCAGGGGCGCGGGTACACAGATACGCAGTATTTT. Protein product: CASSLLQGRGYTDTQYF. The V gene is TRBV7-2, the J gene TRBJ2-3, with TRBD1 as a possible D gene (6 bases). CDR3 length: 17 residues. Germline CDR1 SGHTA, CDR2 FQGNSA. V dropped 3 bases and J dropped 2 bases, with 18 bases sitting between them.